This paragraph reports one TCR beta chain. What it binds is not known. These data originate in a study of shared clonotypes between healthy human individuals. Study results and caveats: Sharing of clonotypes among donors was expected to vary with sequencing depth.

The repertoire was sequenced with immunoSEQ multiplex PCR; TCRdb's copy has only in-frame clones and lacks some. The data show almost 700,000 clones, roughly nine tenths seen once. CD8 cells regarded as naive lacked CD45RO, were positively chosen for CCR7, and omitted terminally differentiated effector memory CD45RA+ cells. The donor cohort consisted entirely of Caucasian adults residing in Nashville, Tennessee. Trimming at V came to 0 bases and at J to 1 base, leaving 0 bases not matched to a gene. The CDR3 has 18 amino acids. Germline CDR1 and CDR2: MGHRA and YSYEKL. This clonotype was sampled from a man aged 25 to 40 in good health. Input material: naive CD8+ T cells sorted from blood. The J gene is TRBJ2-1, the V gene TRBV4-1, with TRBD2 matching over 16 bases. CDR3 coding DNA: TGCGCCAGCAGCCAAGAGGGACTAGCGGGAGGGTCCTACAATGAGCAGTTCTTC. Its translation: CASSQEGLAGGSYNEQFF.